The clone carrying this T cell receptor (beta chain) has just a few counts. Using its own MiXCR run on the 5' RACE reads, TCRdb lists one record per CDR3 protein. This sample carries some 97,000 distinct CDR3 sequences, approximately 5.5% of them seen once, and the ten largest clones take over 40%. This specimen belongs to a study of T cells after yellow fever vaccination. V was pared by 8 bases and J by 4 bases, with 10 bases of the junction left unmatched. This CDR3 is built from 15 residues. The germline gives CDR1 MNHEY, CDR2 SVGAGI. The specimen was CD8+ T cells sorted from PBMCs, collected 10 days after the yellow fever booster vaccination. This receptor was obtained from a man between 18 and 35 years old who received the YFV17D yellow fever vaccine. The rearrangement links TRBV6-5 to TRBJ2-3, with TRBD2 matching 9 bases. The CDR3 sequence: CASGQLAGVPDTQYF. The DNA for the CDR3 is TGTGCCAGCGGTCAACTAGCGGGTGTGCCAGATACGCAGTATTTT.